There are a few counts of the clone carrying this T cell receptor (beta chain). The antigen is not known. Cultured CD4+ T-cell DNA underwent Oncomine TCR Beta short-read sequencing. A single record per CDR3 protein comes from TCRdb applying MiXCR to the PCR reads. This sample carries some 13,000 distinct CDR3 sequences, about two fifths of them seen once, and the ten largest clones take roughly 21%. The source of the sample is a study of vaccination and CD4 T cells after COVID-19. General observations from the study: In convalescent patients, 304 of 307 vaccine-specific clones were spike mono-reactive.

Regarding treatment: roughly 10-day PBMC culture with coronavirus spike peptide pools or control peptides (ViraFEST assay). This CDR3 spans 11 amino acids. V was clipped by 6 bases and J by 6 bases, with 6 bases between them. Germline assignment: CDR1 MDHEN and CDR2 SYDVKM. The chain carries TRBV28 and TRBJ1-3, with D unresolved. The specimen was CD4+ T cells from blood, cultured in vitro, collected before SARS-CoV-2 vaccination. The receptor was derived from a human donor who had recovered from COVID-19. CDR3 bases: TGTGCCAGCAGGTCCACAAACACCATATATTTT. Translating gives CASRSTNTIYF.